The next 14 T cell receptor beta chains were all read from a single sample in a study of beta chain features in type 1 diabetes. Since all of the isolated RNA was reverse transcribed, expressed TCRB transcripts were what got sequenced. The protocol was immunoSEQ multiplex PCR, while the TCRdb copy is restricted to in-frame clones and leaves out a portion. The sample consists of more than 150,000 clones, about 13% of them appearing once. Material: central memory CD4+ T cells from blood. Receptors originate from a woman younger than 35 in good health.

Of note for this clone: Other DNA sequences in the sample encode the same CDR3. CDR3 DNA: TGCAGCGTTCCGGACAGGGGGGGTTACGAGCAGTACTTC. This gives the protein CSVPDRGGYEQYF. The chain couples TRBV29-1 to TRBJ2-7, with 10 bases lining up with TRBD1. With V trimmed by 5 bases and J by 4 bases, 5 bases remained unmatched. CDR3 size: 13 residues. CDR1 is SQVTM and CDR2 is ANQGSEA in the germline V gene.

This clone was seen only a few times. This rearrangement joins TRBV30 to TRBJ2-5, with D unresolved. V was trimmed by 1 base and J by 4 bases, leaving 4 bases between them. The germline gives CDR1 GTSNPN, CDR2 SVGIG (reference sequence). This CDR3 region has 11 residues. The CDR3 coding sequence is TGTGCCTGGAGTGCCCGAGAGACCCAGTACTTC. It is translated as CAWSARETQYF. Based on the CDR3 plus reference TRBV30 and TRBJ2-5, the full variable domain is SQTIHQWPATLVQPVGSPLSLECTVEGTSNPNLYWYRQAAGRGLQLLFYSVGIGQISSEVPQNLSASRPQDRQFILSSKKLLLSDSGFYLCAWSARETQYFGPGTRLLVL.

This chain joins TRBV5-1 and TRBJ1-2; 9 bases align to TRBD1. V lost 4 bases to trimming and J lost 3 bases; unmatched junction nucleotides: 10. This CDR3 region has 16 residues. CDR1 SGHRS and CDR2 YFSETQ come from the germline V gene. The CDR3 here is CASSPQLWTGDYGYTF. The CDR3 bases are TGCGCCAGCAGCCCACAGTTGTGGACAGGGGACTATGGCTACACCTTC.

The chain uses TRBV28 and TRBJ2-5, with D possibly being TRBD2 (6 bases). V was shortened by 6 bases and J by 2 bases, with 13 bases between the two germline ends. Germline CDR1 is MDHEN and CDR2 is SYDVKM. The CDR3 has 14 amino acids. The CDR3 bases are TGTGCCAGCAGGGGACTGACAGAGCAAGAGACCCAGTACTTC. Translated, it gives CASRGLTEQETQYF. The full variable domain, completed using reference TRBV28 and TRBJ2-5, is DVKVTQSSRYLVKRTGEKVFLECVQDMDHENMFWYRQDPGLGLRLIYFSYDVKMKEKGDIPEGYSVSREKKERFSLILESASTNQTSMYLCASRGLTEQETQYFGPGTRLLVL.

This clone came up a few times. The chain couples TRBV5-1 to TRBJ2-7; D remains unclear. The CDR3 covers 15 residues. V lost 1 base and J lost 2, with 13 bases in between. CDR1 SGHRS and CDR2 YFSETQ come from the germline V gene. CDR3 bases: TGCGCCAGCAGCTTGTCGGTTTACTACACCTACGAGCAGTACTTC. The encoded protein is CASSLSVYYTYEQYF.

The genes are TRBV7-2 and TRBJ2-5; 9 bases are shared with TRBD2. V was clipped by 11 bases and J by 5 bases; unmatched bases: 9. Germline assignment: CDR1 SGHTA and CDR2 FQGNSA. This CDR3 spans 13 amino acids. The CDR3 DNA sequence: TGTGCCGGCGGGGGGGGGATTGGGGAGACCCAGTACTTC. This translates into CAGGGGIGETQYF.

This clone was observed a handful of times. The chain uses TRBV7-2 and TRBJ2-5, with 11 bases identical to TRBD1. V gave up 6 bases and J gave up 5 bases; unmatched junction bases: 11. Germline CDR1 and CDR2: SGHTA and FQGNSA. The CDR3 has 16 amino acids. CDR3 residues: CASRLRGTGGTETQYF. The CDR3 coding sequence is TGTGCCAGCAGATTAAGAGGGACAGGGGGAACTGAGACCCAGTACTTC.

CDR3 sequence reads: CASSPRTGGTDTQYF. The CDR3 coding sequence is TGTGCCAGCTCACCGCGGACAGGGGGCACAGATACGCAGTATTTT. The chain couples TRBV18 to TRBJ2-3, with TRBD1 identical over 9 bases. CDR1 and CDR2 (germline): KGHSH, LQKENI. CDR3 size: 15 residues. J gave up 1 base and V 3 bases, and 2 bases lay outside the gene matches.

The V call is TRBV5-1, the J call TRBJ2-4; the D gene is possibly TRBD2 (6 bases). Looked up from germline, CDR1 is SGHRS and CDR2 is YFSETQ. The CDR3 covers 14 residues. V was trimmed by 1 base and J by 9 bases, leaving 14 bases between them. CDR3 protein: CASSLSAGRGIQYF. The CDR3 region has the DNA TGCGCCAGCAGCTTGTCGGCAGGGCGGGGCATTCAGTACTTC.

This clone has just a few counts. The chain joins TRBV7-9 to TRBJ2-7; tentative D call: TRBD1 (6 bases). CDR1 SEHNR and CDR2 FQNEAQ come from the germline V gene (reference sequence). The CDR3 contains 12 residues. The DNA for the CDR3 is TGTGCCAGCAGCGTGGTCCGGGACACGTGGAGCGTC. Protein sequence: CASSVVRDTWSV.

The rearrangement links TRBV28 to TRBJ2-7; 7 bases match TRBD1. Germline V gene lookup returns CDR1 MDHEN and CDR2 SYDVKM. CDR3 length equals 14 residues. V lost 5 bases to trimming and J lost 5 bases; unmatched junction nucleotides: 9. The CDR3: CASSRGGQFDEQYF. DNA of the CDR3: TGTGCCAGCAGTAGAGGGGGCCAGTTTGACGAGCAGTACTTC.

This clone was counted a few times. This chain connects TRBV5-1 to TRBJ2-7; TRBD2 aligns across 10 bases. Germline V gene data show CDR1 as SGHRS and CDR2 as YFSETQ. The V segment lost 2 bases and the J segment 4 bases; nucleotides outside the gene matches: 6. The CDR3 runs 15 residues. The CDR3 sequence is CASSLRYSGRYEQYF. The DNA of the CDR3 is TGCGCCAGCAGCTTACGTTATAGCGGGAGGTACGAGCAGTACTTC. Looking up the rest from reference TRBV5-1 and TRBJ2-7 gives the full variable domain: KAGVTQTPRYLIKTRGQQVTLSCSPISGHRSVSWYQQTPGQGLQFLFEYFSETQRNKGNFPGRFSGRQFSNSRSEMNVSTLELGDSALYLCASSLRYSGRYEQYFGPGTRLTVT.

Notes on this clone: A junction boundary mismatches the germline segment, possibly from a read error. In nucleotides, the CDR3 is TGCGCCAGCAGCCCATCTAGCTCCTCCTACGAGCAGTACTTC. Encoded protein: CASSPSSSSYEQYF. The V call is TRBV7-9, the J call TRBJ2-7; the D gene is possibly TRBD2 (5 bases). CDR3 size: 14 residues. The V gene's germline CDR1 is SEHNR and CDR2 FQNEAQ (reference sequence).

The sample holds one count of this clone. The chain is built from TRBV5-6 and TRBJ1-2, with TRBD1 as a possible D gene (6 bases). V lost 6 bases, J lost 4 bases, and 25 bases lay in between. In germline, CDR1 is SGHDT, CDR2 YYEEEE. The CDR3 is 17 amino acids. For the CDR3, the DNA is TGTGCCAGCAACTATATAAGCACAGGGCCTCTCGGCTATGGCTACACCTTC. The encoded protein is CASNYISTGPLGYGYTF.